At least ten counts were recorded for the clone carrying this TCR beta chain. Its antigen remains unknown. The data were obtained in a study of CD8 T cells in ankylosing spondylitis. Findings and limits, study-wide: Significant enrichment of disease-linked clones was reportedly seen in matched ankylosing spondylitis synovial fluid.

Germline V gene sequence: CDR1 SGHKS, CDR2 YYEKEE (reference sequence). V was trimmed by 3 bases and J by 1 base, leaving 20 bases between them. CDR3 length: 18 residues. Quantitative barcoded 5'-RACE was used to prepare TCR beta libraries. Via MiXCR, TCRdb re-called the 5' RACE reads, giving one row per CDR3 protein. The table has some 54,000 distinct CDR3 sequences, about 7.8% seen once. Material: blood, either unsorted or a sorted T cell fraction (not recorded which). This receptor was identified in a female donor with ankylosing spondylitis or in good health (not recorded which). This chain links TRBV5-5 with TRBJ2-1; either TRBD1 or TRBD2 may supply D (5 bases each). This CDR3 reads CASSSYHTGPLSYNEQFF. In DNA form, the CDR3 reads TGTGCCAGCAGCTCCTATCATACGGGGCCCCTGTCCTACAATGAGCAGTTCTTC. Full variable domain (remainder filled in from reference TRBV5-5 and TRBJ2-1): DAGVTQSPTHLIKTRGQQVTLRCSPISGHKSVSWYQQVLGQGPQFIFQYYEKEERGRGNFPDRFSARQFPNYSSELNVNALLLGDSALYLCASSSYHTGPLSYNEQFFGPGTRLTVL.